This passage covers 26 T cell receptor beta chains from one sample sequenced in a study of cytomegalovirus exposure and HLA in healthy donors. Produced via immunoSEQ multiplex PCR; TCRdb's table is partial and in-frame only. This table holds some 150,000 clones, roughly 90% found once. Sequencing was performed on PBMCs. These receptors were collected from a man aged 18 to 29 in good health and CMV-seronegative.

The chain combines TRBV19 with TRBJ2-1; tentative D call: TRBD2 (6 bases). The ends were cut back, 2 bases at V and 3 bases at J, with 14 bases in the middle. Germline CDR1 and CDR2: LNHDA and SQIVND (reference sequence). There are 16 residues in the CDR3. The CDR3 sequence: CASSIFGRDRYNEQFF. The CDR3 DNA reads TGTGCCAGTAGTATATTCGGGCGGGACCGCTACAATGAGCAGTTCTTC.

DNA of the CDR3: TGTGCCAGCAGGATGGTAGCGGGAGGCCCAAGCACAGATACGCAGTATTTT. Its protein product is CASRMVAGGPSTDTQYF. This rearrangement joins TRBV7-9 to TRBJ2-3, with 10 positions matching TRBD2. J gave up 0 bases and V 6 bases, and 9 bases lay outside the gene matches. Germline CDR1 and CDR2: SEHNR and FQNEAQ (reference sequence). The CDR3 length is 17 residues.

The CDR3 DNA follows: TGTGCCAGCACTAGAGCGGGAGACTCCTACAATGAGCAGTTCTTC. It codes for CASTRAGDSYNEQFF. This rearrangement joins TRBV6-5 to TRBJ2-1; 8 bases align to TRBD2. This CDR3 is 15 amino acids long. The V and J ends lost 7 bases and 0 bases, in that order; junction bases with no gene match: 5. Germline V lookup: CDR1 MNHEY, CDR2 SVGAGI.

This chain links TRBV21-1 with TRBJ1-6; TRBD1 is taken as the D call from the table, unchecked against the DNA. TRBV21-1 is termed a pseudogene. CDR3 length equals 14 residues. The CDR3 sequence is CASSWNSRYSPLHF. The CDR3 coding sequence is TGTGCCAGCAGCTGGAACAGTAGGTATTCACCCCTCCACTTT.

The CDR3 loop reads CASSYWGREGGELFF. CDR3 bases: TGTGCCAGCAGTTACTGGGGGCGCGAGGGCGGGGAGCTGTTTTTT. The J gene is TRBJ2-2, the V gene TRBV6-5; D might be TRBD1 (6 bases). V was trimmed by 1 base and J by 7 bases, leaving 13 bases between them. The CDR3 has 15 amino acids. CDR1 MNHEY and CDR2 SVGAGI come from the germline V gene.

The chain combines TRBV5-1 with TRBJ1-4, with a tentative D call TRBD1 (5 bases). Per germline, CDR1 SGHRS and CDR2 YFSETQ. Trimming pared 0 bases from V and 5 bases from J, leaving 8 bases between. This CDR3 comprises 14 residues. CDR3 DNA: TGCGCCAGCAGCTTGGGACAGAGCAATGAAAAACTGTTTTTT. It is translated as CASSLGQSNEKLFF.

The CDR3 loop reads CASSRETGADTQYF. The CDR3, as DNA: TGTGCCAGCAGCCGCGAAACAGGGGCAGATACGCAGTATTTT. The chain links TRBV7-2 to TRBJ2-3; TRBD1 matches at 7 bases. V gave up 5 bases and J gave up 4 bases; unmatched junction bases: 6. This CDR3 is built from 14 residues. Germline V gene data show CDR1 as SGHTA and CDR2 as FQGNSA.

The genes are TRBV27 and TRBJ1-1; 11 nucleotides match TRBD1. CDR1 and CDR2 from the germline V gene are MNHEY and SMNVEV (reference sequence). This CDR3 spans 17 amino acids. J was trimmed by 4 bases and V by 5 bases; bases with no gene match: 12. The CDR3 is CASSLWTGGDLGTEAFF. The CDR3 DNA sequence: TGTGCCAGCAGTCTTTGGACAGGGGGCGATTTAGGCACTGAAGCTTTCTTT.

The rearrangement joins TRBV29-1 to TRBJ2-1; D is uncertain. The germline gives CDR1 SQVTM, CDR2 ANQGSEA. The CDR3 totals 12 residues. Deletions cut 2 bases from V and 10 bases from J, with 12 bases between. CDR3 protein: CSVEPLSREQFF. In DNA, the CDR3 is TGCAGCGTTGAACCTCTCTCGAGGGAGCAGTTCTTC.

A single count supports this clone. The J gene is TRBJ2-1, the V gene TRBV11-2; tentatively, D is TRBD1 (5 bases). This CDR3 has 16 residues. Germline V gene lookup returns CDR1 SGHAT and CDR2 FQNNGV. Trimming pared 0 bases from V and 6 bases from J, leaving 15 bases between. The CDR3 DNA reads TGTGCCAGCAGCTTAGATCTGGGGCACTCTGGCAATGAGCAGTTCTTC. Translating it yields CASSLDLGHSGNEQFF.

The CDR3 here is CASSLTGIANYGYTF. The CDR3 nucleotides read TGTGCCAGCAGCTTGACAGGGATAGCTAACTATGGCTACACCTTC. The chain combines TRBV9 with TRBJ1-2; the match to TRBD1 covers 7 bases. V trimming: 4 bases; J trimming: 0 bases; junction bases outside the gene matches: 6. The CDR3 runs 15 residues. Germline V CDR1 and CDR2: SGDLS, YYNGEE.

This clone was recorded once. The chain joins TRBV4-1 to TRBJ1-2; D ambiguous. This CDR3 comprises 14 residues. Germline-derived CDR1 and CDR2 are MGHRA and YSYEKL. V lost 0 bases, J lost 0 bases, and 5 bases lay in between. CDR3 coding DNA: TGCGCCAGCAGCCAAGAGGGAGCTAACTATGGCTACACCTTC. It encodes CASSQEGANYGYTF.

V and J are TRBV10-3 and TRBJ2-1; D unclear. Germline CDR1 reads ENHRY; CDR2 reads SYGVKD. The V gene lost 7 bases and the J gene lost 9 bases, with 10 bases spanning the gap. CDR3 length: 11 amino acids. CDR3 region: CAINAPGEQFF. The CDR3 nucleotides are TGTGCCATCAACGCCCCCGGTGAGCAGTTCTTC.

This clone was recorded a few times. CDR3 loop: CASAGSIPYEQYF. Written as DNA, the CDR3 is TGTGCCAGCGCGGGGAGTATCCCCTACGAGCAGTACTTC. The chain is built from TRBV6-5 and TRBJ2-7; weak D call: TRBD2 (6 bases). This CDR3 has 13 amino acids. Germline CDR1 and CDR2: MNHEY and SVGAGI. Trimming took off 8 bases at V and 2 bases at J, with 13 bases between the two ends.

V and J are TRBV6-5 and TRBJ1-2; 7 nucleotides match TRBD1. The CDR3 is made up of 13 amino acids. CDR1 is MNHEY, CDR2 SVGAGI, per germline. V was clipped by 5 bases and J by 2 bases; unmatched bases: 2. The DNA of the CDR3 is TGTGCCAGCAGTCCGACAGGGAACTATGGCTACACCTTC. It yields the protein CASSPTGNYGYTF.

The chain couples TRBV6-1 to TRBJ1-6, with 10 bases identical to TRBD1. Trimming cost V 3 bases and J 10 bases; bases outside gene matches: 3. Per the germline V gene, CDR1 is MNHNS and CDR2 is SASEGT. This CDR3 comprises 14 residues. DNA for the CDR3: TGTGCCAGCAGTGAGTGGGACAGGGGCTCACCCCTCCACTTT. Its protein is CASSEWDRGSPLHF.

The chain is built from TRBV18 and TRBJ2-5; D gene uncertain. Germline V CDR1 and CDR2: KGHSH, LQKENI. V was trimmed by 2 bases and J by 7 bases, leaving 11 bases between them. The CDR3 has 13 residues. The CDR3 bases are TGTGCCAGCTCACCAGACTTACCTGGGACCCAGTACTTC. The encoded protein is CASSPDLPGTQYF.

The rearrangement uses TRBV21-1 and TRBJ1-5; TRBD1, as called in the table, went unchecked against the DNA. TRBV21-1 is classified as a pseudogene. The CDR3 has 16 residues. The CDR3 spells CASIRGMGDSNQPQHF. The CDR3 DNA sequence: TGTGCCAGCATAAGGGGGATGGGGGATAGCAATCAGCCCCAGCATTTT.

This chain connects TRBV9 to TRBJ2-1, with 8 bases lining up with TRBD2. The CDR3 spans 15 residues. Losses at the gene ends were 0 bases for V and 5 bases for J; bases not matched to a gene: 4. Germline CDR1 reads SGDLS; CDR2 reads YYNGEE. The CDR3 here is CASSVVAGLNNEQFF. CDR3 sequence (DNA): TGTGCCAGCAGCGTAGTAGCGGGACTGAACAATGAGCAGTTCTTC. Full variable domain (outside the CDR3, taken from reference TRBV9 and TRBJ2-1): DSGVTQTPKHLITATGQRVTLRCSPRSGDLSVYWYQQSLDQGLQFLIQYYNGEERAKGNILERFSAQQFPDLHSELNLSSLELGDSALYFCASSVVAGLNNEQFFGPGTRLTVL.

The gene calls are TRBV5-1 and TRBJ2-1, with 7 bases that match TRBD2. This CDR3 comprises 16 residues. V was pared by 0 bases and J by 3 bases, with 6 bases of the junction left unmatched. Germline V gene lookup returns CDR1 SGHRS and CDR2 YFSETQ. CDR3 sequence (DNA): TGCGCCAGCAGCTTGGTGCAAGCGGGGAGCTACAATGAGCAGTTCTTC. Its translation is CASSLVQAGSYNEQFF.

The table lists this clone with many counts. The chain links TRBV10-1 to TRBJ1-6; D is possibly TRBD1 (5 bases). Germline assignment: CDR1 WNHNN and CDR2 SYGVQD (reference sequence). V gave up 6 bases and J gave up 7 bases, with 10 bases separating them. The CDR3 extends over 13 amino acids. The DNA of the CDR3 is TGCGCCAGCAGGCAGGGCAGGAATTCACCCCTCCACTTT. Amino acid sequence: CASRQGRNSPLHF.

This clone was counted only a few times. This rearrangement joins TRBV27 to TRBJ1-5; D is undetermined. CDR1 and CDR2 from the germline V gene are MNHEY and SMNVEV (reference sequence). The germline V and J ends were trimmed by 3 bases and 5 bases, with 8 bases remaining between them. The CDR3 is 13 amino acids. CDR3 coding DNA: TGTGCCAGCAGTTTGACAAATTATCAGCCCCAGCATTTT. It translates to CASSLTNYQPQHF.

The chain employs TRBV28 and TRBJ2-3; D remains ambiguous. The CDR3 is 15 residues long. V lost 6 bases and J 0 bases, leaving 13 bases between the germline ends. Per germline, CDR1 MDHEN and CDR2 SYDVKM. CDR3 loop: CASRGYDSSTDTQYF. The CDR3 region has the DNA TGTGCCAGCAGGGGTTATGACTCTAGCACAGATACGCAGTATTTT.

The V gene is TRBV19, the J gene TRBJ2-5; D gene unclear. Looked up from germline, CDR1 is LNHDA and CDR2 is SQIVND (reference sequence). There are 13 residues in the CDR3. V was trimmed by 3 bases and J by 0 bases, leaving 5 bases between them. CDR3 loop: CASSMRYQETQYF. Here the CDR3 DNA reads TGTGCCAGTAGTATGCGATACCAAGAGACCCAGTACTTC.

This sequence joins TRBV9 and TRBJ2-5, with 10 bases identical to TRBD2. Germline V gene lookup returns CDR1 SGDLS and CDR2 YYNGEE. The ends lost 4 bases at V and 1 base at J; junction bases unmatched: 7. This CDR3 has 16 residues. CDR3 region: CASSQSGTSVQETQYF. The CDR3 DNA reads as TGTGCCAGCAGCCAGTCCGGGACTAGCGTCCAAGAGACCCAGTACTTC.

This sequence joins TRBV6-1 and TRBJ1-2; 9 positions match TRBD1. This CDR3 has 14 amino acids. The V gene end was trimmed by 6 bases and the J gene end by 8 bases; junction bases not matched to a gene: 10. Germline V gene sequence: CDR1 MNHNS, CDR2 SASEGT. CDR3 DNA sequence: TGTGCCAGCAGGAGACAGGGGGTGGTAGAGGGCTACACCTTC. Amino acid sequence: CASRRQGVVEGYTF.